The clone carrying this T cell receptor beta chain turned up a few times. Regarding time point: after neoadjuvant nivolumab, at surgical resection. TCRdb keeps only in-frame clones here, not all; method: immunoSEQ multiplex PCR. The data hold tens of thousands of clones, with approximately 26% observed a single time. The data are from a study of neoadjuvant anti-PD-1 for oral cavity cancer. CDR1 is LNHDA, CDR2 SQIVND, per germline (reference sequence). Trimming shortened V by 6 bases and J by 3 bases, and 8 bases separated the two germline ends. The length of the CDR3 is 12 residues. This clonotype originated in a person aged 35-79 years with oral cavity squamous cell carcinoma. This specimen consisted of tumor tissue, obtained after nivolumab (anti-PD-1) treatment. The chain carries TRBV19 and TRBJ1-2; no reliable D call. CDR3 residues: CASRKDHYGYTF. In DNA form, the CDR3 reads TGTGCCAGTAGGAAGGATCACTATGGCTACACCTTC.